This TCR beta chain was sequenced for a study of blood T cell repertoires in COVID-19. Across the study: The origin of the acute and convalescent COVID-19 samples was the United States, Italy and Spain. T cells, B-cell-depleted T cells, or PBMCs supplied cDNA or gDNA.

How the authors handled the data: Estimation of nucleated cell counts relied on the amplification of reference gene primers. Libraries were prepared by immunoSEQ multiplex PCR; TCRdb keeps only in-frame clonotypes and omits some of them. The D gene and trimming were derived from the DNA, and the V and J assignments and clone size from that table. Counted here are hundreds of thousands of clones, approximately 90% occurring once; the ten biggest clones make up over 1.1%. Points on this clone: One junction end disagrees with the germline gene, perhaps due to a read error.

The CDR3 is 14 residues long. The germline V gene has CDR1 MNHNS and CDR2 SASEGT. The chain is built from TRBV6-1 and TRBJ1-4; 7 bases match TRBD1. The origin of this receptor is a woman in her twenties or thirties with active or convalescent COVID-19. The sample consisted of peripheral blood. The CDR3 protein is CASCDKGAGEKLFF. In DNA, the CDR3 is TGTGCCAGCTGTGATAAGGGGGCAGGAGAAAAACTGTTTTTT.